This is a list of T cell receptor beta chains from one sample in a study of blood T cell repertoires in COVID-19. Profiled with immunoSEQ multiplex PCR; TCRdb holds only in-frame clones, not every one. The sample lists about 84,000 clones; 65% to 85% were seen once. The sequencing input was peripheral blood. These receptors originate from a woman of 80 years or more with acute or convalescent COVID-19. CDR3s include the opening cysteine and the closing phenylalanine or tryptophan. A D gene is named only where the DNA matches it firmly. For some rows the clone size is stated as once, few or many, or as a class when expanded; others skip it.

j_gene: TRBJ1-1
v_gene: TRBV3-1/TRBV3-2
d_gene: TRBD1
abundance: NA
CDR3aa: CASSRGQGTAEAFF
CDR3nt: TGTGCCAGCAGCCGAGGACAGGGAACGGCTGAAGCTTTCTTT

j_gene: TRBJ2-2
v_gene: TRBV30
d_gene: TRBD2
abundance: few
CDR3aa: CAWTGGGTPGELFF
CDR3nt: TGTGCCTGGACGGGGGGAGGTACCCCCGGGGAGCTGTTTTTT

j_gene: TRBJ2-5
v_gene: TRBV6-2/TRBV6-3
d_gene: TRBD2
abundance: once
CDR3aa: CASSYSSLAGGVETQYF
CDR3nt: TGTGCCAGCAGTTACTCATCTTTGGCGGGGGGCGTGGAGACCCAGTACTTC

j_gene: TRBJ1-5
v_gene: TRBV6-1
d_gene: TRBD1
abundance: NA
CDR3aa: CASTLTGLYQPQHF
CDR3nt: TGTGCCAGCACCCTGACAGGGCTGTATCAGCCCCAGCATTTT

j_gene: TRBJ1-6
v_gene: TRBV12-3/TRBV12-4
d_gene: NA
abundance: NA
CDR3aa: CASSSYTSPLHF
CDR3nt: TGTGCCAGCAGTTCGTACACCTCACCCCTCCACTTT

j_gene: TRBJ1-5
v_gene: TRBV2
d_gene: NA
abundance: NA
CDR3aa: CASSRVQGGYSNQPQHF
CDR3nt: TGTGCCAGCAGCCGGGTACAGGGAGGGTATAGCAATCAGCCCCAGCATTTT

j_gene: TRBJ1-4
v_gene: TRBV27
d_gene: TRBD1
abundance: NA
CDR3aa: CASGQGRANEKLFF
CDR3nt: TGTGCCAGCGGACAGGGAAGAGCTAATGAAAAACTGTTTTTT

j_gene: TRBJ1-1
v_gene: TRBV7-9
d_gene: NA
abundance: NA
CDR3aa: CASSILAGVTFF
CDR3nt: TGTGCCAGCAGCATCCTGGCCGGAGTGACTTTCTTT

j_gene: TRBJ1-2
v_gene: TRBV30
d_gene: NA
abundance: NA
CDR3aa: CAWNMDSEDGYTF
CDR3nt: TGTGCCTGGAACATGGACAGTGAGGATGGCTACACCTTC

j_gene: TRBJ2-6
v_gene: TRBV18
d_gene: NA
abundance: NA
CDR3aa: CASSPMGPAGANVLTF
CDR3nt: TGTGCCAGCTCACCCATGGGGCCCGCTGGGGCCAACGTCCTGACTTTC

j_gene: TRBJ1-5
v_gene: TRBV28
d_gene: TRBD1
abundance: NA
CDR3aa: CASSFTGARNQPQHF
CDR3nt: TGTGCCAGCAGTTTCACAGGGGCACGCAATCAGCCCCAGCATTTT

j_gene: TRBJ1-4
v_gene: TRBV3-1/TRBV3-2
d_gene: NA
abundance: NA
CDR3aa: CASSQESGIGEKLFF
CDR3nt: TGTGCCAGCAGCCAAGAATCAGGGATAGGTGAAAAACTGTTTTTT

j_gene: TRBJ2-7
v_gene: TRBV19
d_gene: TRBD1
abundance: NA
CDR3aa: CASRPGTGSLREQYF
CDR3nt: TGTGCCAGCAGACCCGGGACAGGGAGCCTTCGTGAGCAGTACTTC

j_gene: TRBJ2-5
v_gene: TRBV7-2
d_gene: NA
abundance: once
CDR3aa: CASSSDLGHFQETQYF
CDR3nt: TGTGCCAGCAGCTCCGATTTGGGGCATTTTCAAGAGACCCAGTACTTC

j_gene: TRBJ2-5
v_gene: TRBV6-5
d_gene: NA
abundance: few
CDR3aa: CASSSQQGAAQYF
CDR3nt: TGTGCCAGCAGTTCCCAACAGGGAGCCGCCCAGTACTTC

j_gene: TRBJ2-2
v_gene: TRBV2
d_gene: NA
abundance: NA
CDR3aa: CASSLRDRVIAGDTGELFF
CDR3nt: TGTGCCAGCAGTCTCCGGGACAGGGTTATAGCGGGAGACACCGGGGAGCTGTTTTTT

j_gene: TRBJ2-1
v_gene: TRBV2
d_gene: NA
abundance: NA
CDR3aa: CASGADSSYNEQFF
CDR3nt: TGTGCCAGCGGGGCAGACAGCTCCTACAATGAGCAGTTCTTC

j_gene: TRBJ2-3
v_gene: TRBV7-3
d_gene: NA
abundance: NA
CDR3aa: CASSLTDTQYF
CDR3nt: TGTGCCAGCAGCCTTACAGATACGCAGTATTTT

j_gene: TRBJ2-7
v_gene: TRBV2
d_gene: NA
abundance: NA
CDR3aa: CASSLLVASYEQYF
CDR3nt: TGTGCCAGCAGTCTACTCGTTGCGTCCTACGAGCAGTACTTC

j_gene: TRBJ1-5
v_gene: TRBV24-1
d_gene: TRBD1
abundance: NA
CDR3aa: CATSDTGTVNQPQHF
CDR3nt: TGTGCCACCAGTGATACCGGGACAGTTAATCAGCCCCAGCATTTT

j_gene: TRBJ1-5
v_gene: TRBV3-1/TRBV3-2
d_gene: NA
abundance: NA
CDR3aa: CASSPMIGDQPQHF
CDR3nt: TGTGCCAGCAGCCCGATGATAGGGGATCAGCCCCAGCATTTT

j_gene: TRBJ2-3
v_gene: TRBV10-3
d_gene: NA
abundance: NA
CDR3aa: CAISESTNSPDTQYF
CDR3nt: TGTGCCATCAGTGAGAGTACCAACTCCCCAGATACGCAGTATTTT

j_gene: TRBJ1-2
v_gene: TRBV10-3
d_gene: TRBD1
abundance: NA
CDR3aa: CAISARTGTDYGYTF
CDR3nt: TGTGCCATCAGTGCCCGGACAGGGACCGACTATGGCTACACCTTC

j_gene: TRBJ2-7
v_gene: TRBV6-2/TRBV6-3
d_gene: NA
abundance: NA
CDR3aa: CASSYLRSEAATYEQYF
CDR3nt: TGTGCCAGCAGTTACCTTCGTTCGGAGGCAGCTACCTACGAGCAGTACTTC

j_gene: TRBJ2-1
v_gene: TRBV5-6
d_gene: TRBD2
abundance: NA
CDR3aa: CASSLSGAGGGQFF
CDR3nt: TGTGCCAGCAGCTTAAGCGGGGCCGGGGGAGGACAGTTCTTC

j_gene: TRBJ1-5
v_gene: TRBV18
d_gene: TRBD1
abundance: NA
CDR3aa: CASSSTGGDQPQHF
CDR3nt: TGTGCCAGCTCATCGACAGGGGGCGATCAGCCCCAGCATTTT

j_gene: TRBJ2-7
v_gene: TRBV3-1/TRBV3-2
d_gene: NA
abundance: NA
CDR3aa: CASSQDGGGTQRASSYEQYF
CDR3nt: TGTGCCAGCAGCCAAGACGGCGGTGGTACCCAGCGGGCCAGCTCCTACGAGCAGTACTTC

j_gene: TRBJ1-2
v_gene: TRBV4-1
d_gene: TRBD1
abundance: NA
CDR3aa: CASSQAWDRMDYGYTF
CDR3nt: TGCGCCAGCAGCCAAGCCTGGGACAGGATGGACTATGGCTACACCTTC

j_gene: TRBJ2-1
v_gene: TRBV11-3
d_gene: NA
abundance: NA
CDR3aa: CASSLGEGWHNEQFF
CDR3nt: TGTGCCAGCAGCTTAGGTGAGGGCTGGCACAATGAGCAGTTCTTC

j_gene: TRBJ2-7
v_gene: TRBV10-3
d_gene: NA
abundance: NA
CDR3aa: CAISQVSHPYEQYF
CDR3nt: TGTGCCATCAGCCAAGTCTCACATCCATACGAGCAGTACTTC

j_gene: TRBJ2-3
v_gene: TRBV4-3
d_gene: TRBD2
abundance: NA
CDR3aa: CASSQAASGSGTDTQYF
CDR3nt: TGCGCCAGCAGCCAAGCGGCTAGCGGGAGCGGAACAGATACGCAGTATTTT

j_gene: TRBJ2-7
v_gene: TRBV6-4
d_gene: TRBD2
abundance: once
CDR3aa: CANPVGQRGTYEQYF
CDR3nt: TGTGCCAACCCGGTGGGCCAGCGGGGCACCTACGAGCAGTACTTC

j_gene: TRBJ2-2
v_gene: TRBV7-2
d_gene: NA
abundance: NA
CDR3aa: CASSLETYYTGELFF
CDR3nt: TGTGCCAGCAGCTTAGAGACTTACTACACCGGGGAGCTGTTTTTT

j_gene: TRBJ2-7
v_gene: TRBV6-2/TRBV6-3
d_gene: TRBD1
abundance: NA
CDR3aa: CASSLTGYMDEQYF
CDR3nt: TGTGCCAGCAGCCTGACAGGGTACATGGACGAGCAGTACTTC

j_gene: TRBJ2-5
v_gene: TRBV7-3
d_gene: NA
abundance: NA
CDR3aa: CASSLNGLQETQYF
CDR3nt: TGTGCCAGCAGCTTAAACGGTCTCCAAGAGACCCAGTACTTC

j_gene: TRBJ1-2
v_gene: TRBV18
d_gene: NA
abundance: NA
CDR3aa: CASSPGRNGYTF
CDR3nt: TGTGCCAGCTCACCGGGGAGGAATGGCTACACCTTC

j_gene: TRBJ2-1
v_gene: TRBV7-9
d_gene: NA
abundance: NA
CDR3aa: CASSTERSYEQFF
CDR3nt: TGTGCCAGCAGCACAGAACGCTCCTATGAGCAGTTCTTC

j_gene: TRBJ2-1
v_gene: TRBV29-1
d_gene: TRBD2
abundance: NA
CDR3aa: CSVEERLAGDNEQFF
CDR3nt: TGCAGCGTTGAAGAGAGGCTAGCGGGAGACAATGAGCAGTTCTTC

j_gene: TRBJ2-1
v_gene: TRBV28
d_gene: NA
abundance: NA
CDR3aa: CASTPWGSAFNEQFF
CDR3nt: TGTGCCAGCACCCCCTGGGGTAGCGCGTTCAATGAGCAGTTCTTC

j_gene: TRBJ2-7
v_gene: TRBV7-9
d_gene: NA
abundance: NA
CDR3aa: CASSRSAVPGEQYF
CDR3nt: TGTGCCAGCAGCCGTTCTGCGGTCCCCGGAGAGCAGTACTTC

j_gene: TRBJ1-1
v_gene: TRBV19
d_gene: NA
abundance: few
CDR3aa: CASRRGGNTEAFF
CDR3nt: TGTGCCAGTAGGCGGGGGGGGAACACTGAAGCTTTCTTT